The 14 T cell receptor beta chains given below trace back to one sample, sequenced in a study of blood T cell repertoires in COVID-19. The table came from immunoSEQ multiplex PCR; TCRdb's copy has only in-frame clones and leaves some out. The sample holds about 150,000 clones, approximately 81% seen once. Sequencing used peripheral blood. The receptors originated from a woman of 80 years or more with active or convalescent COVID-19.

This chain connects TRBV11-2 to TRBJ2-7; maybe TRBD1 (6 bases). CDR1 SGHAT and CDR2 FQNNGV come from the germline V gene. The CDR3 extends over 15 amino acids. V was pared by 6 bases and J by 1 base, with 16 bases between. The CDR3 DNA follows: TGTGCCAGCAGACTAGACAGGACACTTTCCTACGAGCAGTACTTC. Protein sequence: CASRLDRTLSYEQYF.

CDR3 nucleotides: TGTGCCAGCAGCCCGGACAGCCACTACGAGCAGTACTTC. Protein product: CASSPDSHYEQYF. This chain uses TRBV28 with TRBJ2-7, with D perhaps matching TRBD1 (6 bases). Germline V gives CDR1 MDHEN, CDR2 SYDVKM. The V end lost 6 bases, the J end lost 3 bases, and 12 bases lay between the germline ends. CDR3 length equals 13 residues. Drawing the rest from reference TRBV28 and TRBJ2-7, the complete variable domain is DVKVTQSSRYLVKRTGEKVFLECVQDMDHENMFWYRQDPGLGLRLIYFSYDVKMKEKGDIPEGYSVSREKKERFSLILESASTNQTSMYLCASSPDSHYEQYFGPGTRLTVT.

The chain links TRBV5-1 to TRBJ2-1; TRBD2 matches at 7 bases. J was trimmed by 6 bases and V by 0 bases; bases with no gene match: 6. Germline CDR1 is SGHRS and CDR2 is YFSETQ. The CDR3 consists of 15 residues. The CDR3 spells CASSLAGGWGNEQFF. The CDR3 region has the DNA TGCGCCAGCAGCTTGGCGGGGGGTTGGGGCAATGAGCAGTTCTTC.

The chain recombines TRBV19 with TRBJ2-1, with 8 bases aligning to TRBD1. The CDR3 sequence is 13 residues long. CDR1 and CDR2 from the germline V gene are LNHDA and SQIVND (reference sequence). Losses at the gene ends were 3 bases for V and 7 bases for J; bases not matched to a gene: 2. The CDR3 region is CASSINRGNEQFF. CDR3 nucleotides: TGTGCCAGTAGTATTAACAGGGGGAATGAGCAGTTCTTC. The full variable domain, completed using reference TRBV19 and TRBJ2-1, is DGGITQSPKYLFRKEGQNVTLSCEQNLNHDAMYWYRQDPGQGLRLIYYSQIVNDFQKGDIAEGYSVSREKKESFPLTVTSAQKNPTAFYLCASSINRGNEQFFGPGTRLTVL.

V and J are TRBV11-2 and TRBJ2-1; 7 bases are shared with TRBD2. The CDR3 spans 15 residues. V shed 6 bases and J 5 bases; nucleotides not matched to a gene: 10. Germline V gene data show CDR1 as SGHAT and CDR2 as FQNNGV. CDR3: CASRPMVAGNNEQFF. The CDR3 bases are TGTGCCAGCAGACCCATGGTAGCGGGTAACAATGAGCAGTTCTTC.

The CDR3 DNA reads as TGTGCCAGTAGTATAGCTAGGGCAGGGTTGAACACTGAAGCTTTCTTT. Amino acid sequence: CASSIARAGLNTEAFF. The rearrangement uses TRBV19 and TRBJ1-1; a possible D gene is TRBD1 (5 bases). The CDR3 totals 16 residues. Deletions cut 1 base from V and 0 bases from J, with 12 bases between. CDR1 is LNHDA and CDR2 is SQIVND in the germline V gene (reference sequence).

This clone has more than one count but fewer than ten. V usage is TRBV28 and J usage is TRBJ1-1; 8 bases map to TRBD1. With V trimmed by 3 bases and J by 0 bases, 6 bases remained unmatched. The CDR3 contains 16 residues. Germline V CDR1 and CDR2: MDHEN, SYDVKM. The DNA of the CDR3 is TGTGCCAGCAGTTTTCACGGACAGGGCATGAACACTGAAGCTTTCTTT. It encodes CASSFHGQGMNTEAFF. Looking up the rest from reference TRBV28 and TRBJ1-1 gives the full variable domain: DVKVTQSSRYLVKRTGEKVFLECVQDMDHENMFWYRQDPGLGLRLIYFSYDVKMKEKGDIPEGYSVSREKKERFSLILESASTNQTSMYLCASSFHGQGMNTEAFFGQGTRLTVV.

This sequence joins TRBV10-3 and TRBJ1-4; D remains unclear. CDR1 and CDR2 from the germline V gene are ENHRY and SYGVKD. Deletions cut 2 bases from V and 4 bases from J, with 8 bases between. CDR3 length: 14 residues. CDR3 sequence: CAISETDINEKLFF. CDR3 coding DNA: TGTGCCATCAGTGAGACAGATATTAATGAAAAACTGTTTTTT.

The rearrangement joins TRBV11-3 to TRBJ2-1; D unclear. Germline V gene data show CDR1 as SGHNT and CDR2 as YENEEA. The CDR3 runs 13 residues. Trimming stripped 8 bases from V and 0 bases from J, with 8 bases between. The CDR3 DNA sequence: TGTGCCAGCTCTGGCAGCTCCTACAATGAGCAGTTCTTC. As protein: CASSGSSYNEQFF.

This clone was detected only a few times. The CDR3 region has the DNA TGTGCCAGCAGCAGGCGCAGCGATAGCAATCAGCCCCAGCATTTT. This gives the protein CASSRRSDSNQPQHF. The V gene is TRBV7-8, the J gene TRBJ1-5; D uncertain. V was clipped by 5 bases and J by 0 bases, with 11 bases between them. Germline lookup yields CDR1 SGHVS and CDR2 FQNEAQ. The CDR3 loop spans 15 amino acids. The variable domain in full, with the rest retrieved from reference TRBV7-8 and TRBJ1-5, is GAGVSQSPRYKVAKRGQDVALRCDPISGHVSLFWYQQALGQGPEFLTYFQNEAQLDKSGLPSDRFFAERPEGSVSTLKIQRTQQEDSAVYLCASSRRSDSNQPQHFGDGTRLSIL.

This clone was seen a single time. The chain employs TRBV7-8 and TRBJ2-1, with 11 bases fitting TRBD1. This CDR3 is built from 24 residues. Germline CDR1 is SGHVS and CDR2 is FQNEAQ. J gave up 9 bases and V 5 bases, and 36 bases lay outside the gene matches. The CDR3 sequence: CASSRTNTVVWTGGRRQTVGEQFF. The CDR3 DNA follows: TGTGCCAGCAGCCGAACGAACACGGTAGTGTGGACAGGGGGCAGGCGACAGACAGTTGGTGAGCAGTTCTTC.

This rearrangement joins TRBV9 to TRBJ2-1, with TRBD2 matching over 10 bases. J lost 5 bases, V lost 0 bases, and 5 bases had no gene match. The germline V gene has CDR1 SGDLS and CDR2 YYNGEE. The CDR3 is 16 residues long. CDR3 region: CASSVGGSGGHNEQFF. CDR3 DNA sequence: TGTGCCAGCAGCGTAGGAGGTAGCGGGGGGCACAATGAGCAGTTCTTC.

The V gene is TRBV20-1, the J gene TRBJ2-5, with D hard to call. This CDR3 is 11 amino acids long. CDR1 DFQATT and CDR2 SNEGSKA come from the germline V gene (reference sequence). Trimming removed 7 bases at V and 2 bases at J, with 8 bases between. The CDR3 bases are TGCAGTGTCGCGCAACAAGAGACCCAGTACTTC. Its translation: CSVAQQETQYF.

The chain links TRBV18 to TRBJ2-7; 7 bases are shared with TRBD1. Germline V gene lookup returns CDR1 KGHSH and CDR2 LQKENI. This CDR3 region has 15 residues. The junction had 7 bases not matched to a gene; V was cut back by 1 base and J by 4 bases. CDR3 region: CASSPHRGRQYEQYF. The CDR3 nucleotides read TGTGCCAGCTCACCACACAGGGGTCGACAGTACGAGCAGTACTTC. Combining the CDR3 with reference TRBV18 and TRBJ2-7 gives the whole variable domain NAGVMQNPRHLVRRRGQEARLRCSPMKGHSHVYWYRQLPEEGLKFMVYLQKENIIDESGMPKERFSAEFPKEGPSILRIQQVVRGDSAAYFCASSPHRGRQYEQYFGPGTRLTVT.